This T cell receptor (beta chain) was captured by sequencing in a study of T cells in Graves' hyperthyroidism and ophthalmopathy. Patients affected by ophthalmopathy presented a Clinical Activity Score of at least 3, a NOSPECS grade of at least 4, and disease duration below 3 months. The diagnostic basis comprised clinical symptoms, serum thyroxine and TRAb, thyroid ultrasound and orbital computed tomography. What was amplified from RNA transcripts were TCR beta CDR3 regions. HTBI primers were the set used in a first-round RT-PCR of the TCR CDR3. TCRdb recomputed calls from the multiplex PCR reads with MiXCR, one row per CDR3 protein. The sample lists about 530,000 distinct CDR3 sequences, 17% occurring once. Germline V gene data show CDR1 as SEHNR and CDR2 as FQNEAQ (reference sequence). The CDR3 length is 12 residues. The J segment lost 7 bases and the V segment lost 8 bases, leaving 7 bases of the junction unmatched.

The sample was blood. This clonotype was obtained from a woman under 30 with Graves' ophthalmopathy. V gene TRBV7-9 combines with J gene TRBJ1-1; 7 bases are shared with TRBD1. The CDR3 DNA reads TGTGCCAGCGGCAGGGGGGAGAGTGAAGCTTTCTTT. Translation gives CASGRGESEAFF. The full variable domain, completed using reference TRBV7-9 and TRBJ1-1, is DTGVSQNPRHKITKRGQNVTFRCDPISEHNRLYWYRQTLGQGPEFLTYFQNEAQLEKSRLLSDRFSAERPKGSFSTLEIQRTEQGDSAMYLCASGRGESEAFFGQGTRLTVV.